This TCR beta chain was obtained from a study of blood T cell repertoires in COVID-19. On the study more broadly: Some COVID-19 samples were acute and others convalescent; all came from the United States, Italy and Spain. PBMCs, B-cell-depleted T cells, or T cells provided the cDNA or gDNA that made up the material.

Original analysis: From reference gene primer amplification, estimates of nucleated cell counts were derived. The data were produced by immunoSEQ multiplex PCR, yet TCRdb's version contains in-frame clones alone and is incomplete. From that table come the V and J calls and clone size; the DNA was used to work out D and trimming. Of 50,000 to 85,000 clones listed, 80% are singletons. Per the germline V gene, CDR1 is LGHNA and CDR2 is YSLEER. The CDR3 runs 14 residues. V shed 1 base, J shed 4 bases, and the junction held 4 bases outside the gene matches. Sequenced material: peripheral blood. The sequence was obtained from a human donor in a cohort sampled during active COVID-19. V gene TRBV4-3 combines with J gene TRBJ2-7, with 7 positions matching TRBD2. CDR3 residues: CASSQGWGGYEQYF. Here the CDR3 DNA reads TGCGCCAGCAGCCAAGGTTGGGGGGGGTACGAGCAGTACTTC.